This T cell receptor beta chain was sequenced during a study of shared clonotypes between healthy human individuals. Study in general: CD4 naive and memory got three plates each, CD8 naive two, CD8 memory one. Study outcomes and limitations: Generation probabilities of non-shared clonotypes were lower (relative to those shared by all four donors). On the whole, naive subsets had larger estimated richness than memory subsets had.

With respect to this clone: The antigen remains undetermined.

Healthy and HIV-negative, the adult donors had no recent acute infections or vaccinations. This table comes from immunoSEQ multiplex PCR, and its TCRdb copy is limited to in-frame clones, with some not included. This sample carries 650,000 to 800,000 clones, 55% to 75% of them seen once, and the ten largest clones take around 1.7%. The CDR3 has 15 amino acids. Germline CDR1 SGHRS, CDR2 YFSETQ. J lost 6 bases, V lost 3 bases, and 10 bases had no gene match. The TCR sequence derives from a woman aged 25-40 years in good health. Sequenced sample: memory CD4+ T cells sorted from blood. The subset denotes: CD45RA-negative fraction. The chain employs TRBV5-1 and TRBJ2-7; 9 positions agree with TRBD2. CDR3 sequence reads: CASSSPGREGREQYF. The CDR3 DNA reads as TGCGCCAGCAGCTCCCCAGGGCGGGAGGGCCGCGAGCAGTACTTC. The variable domain in full, with the rest retrieved from reference TRBV5-1 and TRBJ2-7, is KAGVTQTPRYLIKTRGQQVTLSCSPISGHRSVSWYQQTPGQGLQFLFEYFSETQRNKGNFPGRFSGRQFSNSRSEMNVSTLELGDSALYLCASSSPGREGREQYFGPGTRLTVT.